This TCR beta chain was recovered during a study of blood T cell repertoires in COVID-19. About the research overall: Sources were T cells, B-cell-depleted T cells, or PBMCs; the material itself was cDNA or gDNA.

Per the authors' pipeline: By means of reference gene primer amplification, nucleated cell counts were estimated. Method: immunoSEQ multiplex PCR; TCRdb's copy keeps in-frame clones and lacks some. V and J calls and clone size are those listed in that table; D and trimming were worked out from the DNA. The profile shows about 170,000 clones, around four fifths of them singletons. This CDR3 is built from 14 residues. V shed 11 bases and J shed 5 bases, with 21 bases lying between them. Looked up from germline, CDR1 is MNHEY and CDR2 is SVGAGI. This receptor was identified in a woman aged 70-85 years with COVID-19, enrolled during active disease. This sequence joins TRBV6-5 and TRBJ2-5, with D tentatively TRBD1 (5 bases). Sequences were obtained from peripheral blood. The CDR3: CAGQRGQGWETQYF. DNA for the CDR3: TGTGCCGGACAAAGGGGCCAGGGATGGGAGACCCAGTACTTC.